This TCR beta chain was captured by sequencing in a study of CD8 T cells in ankylosing spondylitis. Quantitative 5'-RACE with molecular barcodes generated TCR beta libraries. One entry per CDR3 protein, called by TCRdb with MiXCR from the 5' RACE reads. The data hold under 170,000 distinct CDR3 sequences, with 40% to 50% observed a single time. This CDR3 spans 14 amino acids. The germline V and J ends were trimmed by 1 base and 0 bases, with 6 bases remaining between them. There are a few counts of this clonotype. This clonotype originated in a male donor with ankylosing spondylitis. What was sequenced was synovial fluid, either unsorted or a sorted T cell fraction (not recorded which). The chain is built from TRBV12-3 or TRBV12-4 and TRBJ1-1; D is unclear. The CDR3 sequence: CASSLVPLNTEAFF. DNA of the CDR3: TGTGCCAGCAGTTTAGTTCCCCTGAACACTGAAGCTTTCTTT.